Following are 4 T cell receptor beta chains from one sample sequenced in a study of cytomegalovirus exposure and HLA in healthy donors. The PCR had 60 Vbeta and 13 Jbeta primers. The method was immunoSEQ multiplex PCR; TCRdb's version includes in-frame clones alone and lacks a portion of them. The data hold 65,000 to 95,000 clones, with around 80% observed a single time. Sequenced sample: PBMCs. These receptors were obtained from a human donor in good health.

This clone was picked up one time. V usage is TRBV27 and J usage is TRBJ2-4; TRBD2 aligns across 12 bases. J gave up 7 bases and V 6 bases, and 7 bases lay outside the gene matches. Germline assignment: CDR1 MNHEY and CDR2 SMNVEV (reference sequence). This CDR3 is built from 15 residues. The CDR3 nucleotides are TGTGCCAGCAGACCTCTAGCGGGGGGGACGAACATTCAGTACTTC. Translating gives CASRPLAGGTNIQYF.

The chain couples TRBV18 to TRBJ2-7, with TRBD1 identical over 7 bases. This CDR3 has 13 amino acids. With 4 bases clipped from V and 5 bases from J, the junction kept 5 bases outside the gene matches. Germline-derived CDR1 and CDR2 are KGHSH and LQKENI. The chain's CDR3 is CASSLGQQNEQYF. The CDR3 DNA reads as TGTGCCAGCTCACTGGGACAGCAAAACGAGCAGTACTTC.

The rearrangement joins TRBV7-9 to TRBJ2-7; 11 bases map to TRBD1. Germline loops: CDR1 SEHNR, CDR2 FQNEAQ (reference sequence). The CDR3 sequence is 15 residues long. V was pared by 3 bases and J by 4 bases, with 5 bases of the junction left unmatched. Written as DNA, the CDR3 is TGTGCCAGCAGCTTCGGACAGGGGGCTAATTACGAGCAGTACTTC. Translated, it gives CASSFGQGANYEQYF. Filled out from reference TRBV7-9 and TRBJ2-7, the complete variable domain reads DTGVSQNPRHKITKRGQNVTFRCDPISEHNRLYWYRQTLGQGPEFLTYFQNEAQLEKSRLLSDRFSAERPKGSFSTLEIQRTEQGDSAMYLCASSFGQGANYEQYFGPGTRLTVT.

The sample holds one count of this clone. The chain carries TRBV13 and TRBJ2-1; 7 nucleotides match TRBD2. With V trimmed by 4 bases and J by 0 bases, 6 bases remained unmatched. Germline CDR1 and CDR2: PRHDT and FYEKMQ (reference sequence). This CDR3 is 16 amino acids long. The chain's CDR3 is CASSSLAAPSYNEQFF. The CDR3 DNA sequence: TGTGCCAGCAGCTCGCTAGCGGCACCCTCCTACAATGAGCAGTTCTTC. Based on the CDR3 plus reference TRBV13 and TRBJ2-1, the full variable domain is AAGVIQSPRHLIKEKRETATLKCYPIPRHDTVYWYQQGPGQDPQFLISFYEKMQSDKGSIPDRFSAQQFSDYHSELNMSSLELGDSALYFCASSSLAAPSYNEQFFGPGTRLTVL.